Listed below are T cell receptor beta chains from one sample, sequenced in a study of blood T cell repertoires in COVID-19. The data were produced by immunoSEQ multiplex PCR, yet TCRdb's version contains in-frame clones alone and is incomplete. The sample has about 59,000 clones; more than 65% are singletons. Sequenced: peripheral blood. These TCRs come from a woman in her 70s with acute or convalescent COVID-19. CDR3s include the opening cysteine and the closing phenylalanine or tryptophan. D genes are given only for firm matches. Some rows have no size entry. The others give once, few or many, or a class for an expanded clone.

DNA,CDR3,D,size,J,V
TGCGCCAGCAGCCGGTTAGCGGGCTACAATGAGCAGTTCTTC,CASSRLAGYNEQFF,TRBD2,NA,TRBJ2-1,TRBV4-1
TGCAGCGCCACCAGGGGGGACATTCCTTCGGGCTACACCTTC,CSATRGDIPSGYTF,TRBD1,few,TRBJ1-2,TRBV29-1
TGTGCCAGCACCCAGGGGGCAAATGGCTACACCTTC,CASTQGANGYTF,TRBD1,medium-sized,TRBJ1-2,TRBV6-5
TGCGCCAGCAGCTTGACGACAGGGAGAGCTTTCTTT,CASSLTTGRAFF,TRBD1,NA,TRBJ1-1,TRBV5-1
TGTGCCAGCAGATCACAGGGGGCGAATGGCTACACCTTC,CASRSQGANGYTF,TRBD1,NA,TRBJ1-2,TRBV6-6
TGTGCCAGCAGGCATCACGAGATAAATGAGCAGTTCTTC,CASRHHEINEQFF,NA,NA,TRBJ2-1,TRBV12-3/TRBV12-4
TGTGCCAGCAGTGAGTCGGGGGGCAGTAATACGCAGTATTTT,CASSESGGSNTQYF,NA,NA,TRBJ2-3,TRBV6-1
TGTGCCAGCAGCTTAGACGGGGGGAACACTGAAGCTTTCTTT,CASSLDGGNTEAFF,NA,NA,TRBJ1-1,TRBV7-9
TGCAGTGCTAGTCCGGGAGAGACCCAGTACTTC,CSASPGETQYF,NA,NA,TRBJ2-5,TRBV20-1
TGTGCCAGCAGCCAAAGGAGAGGAAACACCATATATTTT,CASSQRRGNTIYF,NA,once,TRBJ1-3,TRBV3-1/TRBV3-2
TGTGCCACCACTAAGGTTCTAAACTCTGGAAACACCATATATTTT,CATTKVLNSGNTIYF,NA,NA,TRBJ1-3,TRBV7-8
TGTGCCAGCAGGCGGAACCAAGGGGTCACCGGGGAGCTGTTTTTT,CASRRNQGVTGELFF,NA,NA,TRBJ2-2,TRBV2
TGTGCCAGCAGTCGGGACAGCCGCCAACCCACCTTC,CASSRDSRQPTF,TRBD1,NA,TRBJ1-2,TRBV5-8
TGTGCCAGCAGCTTAGCGCAGGGGGGTTTTTGGAATCAGCCCCAGCATTTT,CASSLAQGGFWNQPQHF,TRBD1,NA,TRBJ1-5,TRBV7-6
TGTGCCAGTAGTACTAGCGGGGGCCCTCGGGAGCAGTTCTTC,CASSTSGGPREQFF,TRBD2,few,TRBJ2-1,TRBV19
TGTGCCAGCAGCCCTGTTGCGGGAAGAGAGACCCAGTACTTC,CASSPVAGRETQYF,NA,NA,TRBJ2-5,TRBV7-6
TGCAGCGTCTCCCCGATCTCCTACGGGGGCTACACCTTC,CSVSPISYGGYTF,NA,NA,TRBJ1-2,TRBV29-1
TGTGCCAGCAGCCCTACCGGGACAGGGTCTAGCTCCTACAATGAGCAGTTCTTC,CASSPTGTGSSSYNEQFF,TRBD1,NA,TRBJ2-1,TRBV4-2
TGTGCCAGCAGTGTTGACAGCCTTTGGGGCTACACCTTC,CASSVDSLWGYTF,NA,NA,TRBJ1-2,TRBV6-2/TRBV6-3
TGCGCCAGCAGCTCACAAACAGCTAACTATGGCTACACCTTC,CASSSQTANYGYTF,NA,NA,TRBJ1-2,TRBV5-1
TGTGCCTGGAGTGTACCCCTAGCGGGTAGCACAGATACGCAGTATTTT,CAWSVPLAGSTDTQYF,TRBD2,once,TRBJ2-3,TRBV30
TGTGCCAGCAGGGAGGCGGGGGGGAGCACAGATACGCAGTATTTT,CASREAGGSTDTQYF,TRBD2,NA,TRBJ2-3,TRBV6-5
TGTGCCAGCACCCGAGGGAGATCAGGGGCCAACGTCCTGACTTTC,CASTRGRSGANVLTF,NA,NA,TRBJ2-6,TRBV5-4
TGTGCCAGCAGCTTAGTAGTTTCGAGCGGGGGTCACGATACGCAGTATTTT,CASSLVVSSGGHDTQYF,TRBD2,NA,TRBJ2-3,TRBV7-6
TGTGCCAGCAGCTTTTATCGGGCTAACTATGGCTACACCTTC,CASSFYRANYGYTF,NA,NA,TRBJ1-2,TRBV11-2
TGTGCCAGCAGTGAAGTTGAGCGGGGGGCTAAACTAGCCAAAAACATTCAGTACTTC,CASSEVERGAKLAKNIQYF,TRBD2,few,TRBJ2-4,TRBV6-1
TGTGCCAGCAGAGTCAGCGGGGGCGGGGCCGGGGAGCTGTTTTTT,CASRVSGGGAGELFF,TRBD2,NA,TRBJ2-2,TRBV3-1/TRBV3-2
TGTGCCAGCAGCGTAGGTCGGACTAATGAAAAACTGTTTTTT,CASSVGRTNEKLFF,NA,NA,TRBJ1-4,TRBV7-9
TGTGCCAGCAGTGAACAGTTACTAATCGGGGAGCTGTTTTTT,CASSEQLLIGELFF,NA,NA,TRBJ2-2,TRBV6-1
TGTGCCTCAACGGACTTCAAAAACATTCAGTACTTC,CASTDFKNIQYF,NA,NA,TRBJ2-4,TRBV30
TGCAGCGTTGAAGGCAGAAGGAGCGCCGGGGAGCTGTTTTTT,CSVEGRRSAGELFF,NA,NA,TRBJ2-2,TRBV29-1
TGTGCCAGCAGTTCGACAGGGGGCGCGGAAGGCTACACCTTC,CASSSTGGAEGYTF,TRBD1,NA,TRBJ1-2,TRBV25-1
TGTGCCAGCAGCCGGACAGGCGATAACTATGGCTACACCTTC,CASSRTGDNYGYTF,TRBD1,NA,TRBJ1-2,TRBV3-1/TRBV3-2
TGTGCCAGCAGCCCCGGGGGGGGGCGGACAGATACGCAGTATTTT,CASSPGGGRTDTQYF,TRBD2,NA,TRBJ2-3,TRBV11-2
TGCGCCAGCAGCGAAGCCAGCGGGGGGGCCGCGACCCAGTACTTC,CASSEASGGAATQYF,TRBD2,NA,TRBJ2-5,TRBV5-1
TGTGCCAGCAGCGCCGACAGGGGGCGCTTGGACACTGAAGCTTTCTTT,CASSADRGRLDTEAFF,TRBD1,once,TRBJ1-1,TRBV2
TGTGCTACAACCGGGACAGGGTCCTACGAGCAGTACTTC,CATTGTGSYEQYF,TRBD1,NA,TRBJ2-7,TRBV12-3/TRBV12-4
TGTGCCATCAGTGACGACTTAGGCTACACCTTC,CAISDDLGYTF,NA,NA,TRBJ1-2,TRBV10-3
TGTGCCAGCAGCATACAGGGGACGCCGGGGCACAATGAGCAGTTCTTC,CASSIQGTPGHNEQFF,TRBD1,NA,TRBJ2-1,TRBV7-6
TGTGCCAGCAGTGAAAGCCACAGCACAGATACGCAGTATTTT,CASSESHSTDTQYF,NA,once,TRBJ2-3,TRBV6-1
TGTGCCAGCAGCCCCAGGAGGGGCCCATACAATGAGCAGTTCTTC,CASSPRRGPYNEQFF,NA,NA,TRBJ2-1,TRBV11-2
TGTGCCTGCCCTAGCGGGATGAACACCGGGGAGCTGTTTTTT,CACPSGMNTGELFF,TRBD2,NA,TRBJ2-2,TRBV18
TGCGCCAGCAGTGAGGATAAACGGGCAGATACGCAGTATTTT,CASSEDKRADTQYF,NA,NA,TRBJ2-3,TRBV10-1
TGTGCCAGCAGCTTGAGCGGGGGGGCAACCACCGGGGAGCTGTTTTTT,CASSLSGGATTGELFF,TRBD2,once,TRBJ2-2,TRBV5-6
TGTGCCAGCAGCTCATGGCCGGGACAGCCATACAATGAGCAGTTCTTC,CASSSWPGQPYNEQFF,TRBD1,once,TRBJ2-1,TRBV7-6
TGCGCCAGCAGCCAACAAACGAGCTTTAGCTCCTACGAGCAGTACTTC,CASSQQTSFSSYEQYF,NA,NA,TRBJ2-7,TRBV4-1
TGTGCCAGCAGACCTAGCTACACCGGGGAGCTGTTTTTT,CASRPSYTGELFF,NA,NA,TRBJ2-2,TRBV12-3/TRBV12-4
TGTGCCATCAGTGACTCCACAGGGTCCGGAAACACCATATATTTT,CAISDSTGSGNTIYF,NA,once,TRBJ1-3,TRBV10-3
TGTGCCAGCAGCTTAATGTCAGGGGCGAACTATGGCTACACCTTC,CASSLMSGANYGYTF,NA,NA,TRBJ1-2,TRBV7-8
TGTGCCAGCACCCTCGGGGCAACTAATGAAAAACTGTTTTTT,CASTLGATNEKLFF,NA,NA,TRBJ1-4,TRBV7-9
TGTGCCAGGCCACCGGGACAGGGGATCGATGAGCAGTTCTTC,CARPPGQGIDEQFF,TRBD1,NA,TRBJ2-1,TRBV6-4
TGTGCCAGCAGCTTATATCAGGGCGGTGGAAACACCATATATTTT,CASSLYQGGGNTIYF,NA,NA,TRBJ1-3,TRBV7-2
TGCGCCAGCAGCTTGGCGGACGGGGGGCCGTACAATGAGCAGTTCTTC,CASSLADGGPYNEQFF,NA,NA,TRBJ2-1,TRBV5-1
TGTGCCAGCTGCCCAAGGAGGACTGCTGGGACTGAAGCTTTCTTT,CASCPRRTAGTEAFF,NA,few,TRBJ1-1,TRBV6-5
TGTGCCAGCAGTTTTAACGGGAACACTGAAGCTTTCTTT,CASSFNGNTEAFF,NA,NA,TRBJ1-1,TRBV12-3/TRBV12-4